This T cell receptor beta chain was captured by sequencing in a study of blood T cell repertoires in COVID-19. Overall study: Acute and convalescent COVID-19 specimens originated in the United States, Italy and Spain. From T cells, B-cell-depleted T cells, or PBMCs came the material, which was cDNA or gDNA.

Some clones are missing from TCRdb's copy, which holds only in-frame ones; the method was immunoSEQ multiplex PCR. The sample consists of more than 400,000 clones, about nine tenths of them appearing once. Unmatched junction bases numbered 16, after V lost 6 bases and J lost 7 bases. Germline CDR1 KGHSH, CDR2 LQKENI. The CDR3 is 17 residues long. J is TRBJ2-7 and V is TRBV18; 12 bases align to TRBD1. The sequenced sample consisted of PBMCs or T cells enriched from blood (not recorded which). The receptor was isolated from a woman between 18 and 29 years old who had recovered from COVID-19. CDR3 loop: CASSRALPGQGASEQYF. CDR3 coding DNA: TGTGCCAGCTCTCGAGCCCTTCCGGGACAGGGGGCGAGTGAGCAGTACTTC.